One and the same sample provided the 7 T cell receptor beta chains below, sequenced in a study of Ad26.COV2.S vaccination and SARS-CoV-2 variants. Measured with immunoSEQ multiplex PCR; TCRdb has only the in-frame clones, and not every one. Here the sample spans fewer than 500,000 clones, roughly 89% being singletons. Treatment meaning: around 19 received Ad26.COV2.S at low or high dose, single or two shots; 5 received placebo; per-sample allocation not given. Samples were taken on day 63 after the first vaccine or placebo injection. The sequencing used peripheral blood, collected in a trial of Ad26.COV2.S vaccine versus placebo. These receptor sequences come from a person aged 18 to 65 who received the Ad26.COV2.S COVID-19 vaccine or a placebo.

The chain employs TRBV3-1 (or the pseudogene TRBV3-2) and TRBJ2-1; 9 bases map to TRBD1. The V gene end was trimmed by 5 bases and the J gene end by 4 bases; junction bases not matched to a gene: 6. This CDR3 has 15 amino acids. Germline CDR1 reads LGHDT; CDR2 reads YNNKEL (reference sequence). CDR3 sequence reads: CASSWPGQGYNEQFF. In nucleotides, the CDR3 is TGTGCCAGCAGCTGGCCGGGACAGGGATACAATGAGCAGTTCTTC.

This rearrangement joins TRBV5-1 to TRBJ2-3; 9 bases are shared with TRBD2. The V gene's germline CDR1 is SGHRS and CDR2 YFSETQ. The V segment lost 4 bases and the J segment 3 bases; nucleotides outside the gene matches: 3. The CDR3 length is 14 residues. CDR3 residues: CASSPGLATDTQYF. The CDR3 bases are TGCGCCAGCAGCCCGGGACTAGCTACAGATACGCAGTATTTT.

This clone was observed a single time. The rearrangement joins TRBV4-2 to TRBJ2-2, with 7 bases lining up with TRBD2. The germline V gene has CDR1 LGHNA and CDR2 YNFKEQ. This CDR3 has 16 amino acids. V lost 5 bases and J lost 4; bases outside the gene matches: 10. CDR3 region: CASSSRAGDGTGELFF. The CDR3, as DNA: TGTGCCAGCAGCTCGAGGGCGGGGGATGGCACCGGGGAGCTGTTTTTT.

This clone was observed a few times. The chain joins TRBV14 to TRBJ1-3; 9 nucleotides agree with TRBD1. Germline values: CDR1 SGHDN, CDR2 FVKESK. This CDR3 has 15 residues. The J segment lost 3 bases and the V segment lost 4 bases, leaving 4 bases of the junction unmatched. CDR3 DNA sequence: TGTGCCAGCAGCCCTGGGACAGGGTTTGGAAACACCATATATTTT. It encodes CASSPGTGFGNTIYF.

CDR3 amino acids: CASSQDIGRRETQYF. In DNA form, the CDR3 reads TGCGCCAGCAGCCAAGATATAGGACGACGGGAGACCCAGTACTTC. The chain combines TRBV4-1 with TRBJ2-5; D remains unclear. Trimming removed 0 bases from V and 5 bases from J, with 13 bases in between. This CDR3 comprises 15 residues. From germline, CDR1 is MGHRA and CDR2 YSYEKL.

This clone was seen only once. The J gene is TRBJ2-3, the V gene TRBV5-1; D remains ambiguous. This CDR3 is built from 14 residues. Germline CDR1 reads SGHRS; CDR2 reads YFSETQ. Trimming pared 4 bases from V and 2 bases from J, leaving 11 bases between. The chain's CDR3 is CASSLTSVTDTQYF. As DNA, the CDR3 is TGCGCCAGCAGCCTGACCAGCGTCACAGATACGCAGTATTTT.

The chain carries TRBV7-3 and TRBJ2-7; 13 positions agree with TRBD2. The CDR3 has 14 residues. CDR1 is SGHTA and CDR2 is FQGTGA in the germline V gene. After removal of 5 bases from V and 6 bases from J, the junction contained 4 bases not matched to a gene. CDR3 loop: CASSDRTSGGEQYF. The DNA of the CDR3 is TGTGCCAGCAGCGACAGGACTAGCGGGGGCGAGCAGTACTTC.